The TCR beta chain under discussion was sequenced for a study of CD8+CD57+ T cells in acquired aplastic anemia. Genomic DNA provided the template from which TCR beta VDJ and CDR3 profiles were obtained. MiXCR was run by TCRdb on the reads, yielding one entry per CDR3 protein. The repertoire has just over 200,000 distinct CDR3 sequences, approximately 65% of them found once; the top ten carry roughly 64%. This CDR3 has 14 amino acids. Germline assignment: CDR1 SNHLY and CDR2 FYNNEI. Those patients picked for sequencing had displayed CD8+CD57+ cell expansion on flow cytometry. As for this clonotype: One end of the junction fails to match germline, which may point to a read error.

The clonotype comes from a human donor with aplastic anemia. This sequence joins TRBV2 and TRBJ1-5; D not certain. What was sequenced was sorted CD4+, CD8+, or CD8+CD57+ T cells (not recorded which) from PBMCs. The CDR3 spells CASSDGGTNQLQHF. As DNA, the CDR3 is TGTGCCAGCAGTGACGGAGGAACGAATCAGCTCCAGCATTTT.